This T cell receptor beta chain was observed in a study of T cells after yellow fever vaccination. A few counts support this clonotype. From the 5' RACE reads, TCRdb called clonotypes with MiXCR, one entry per CDR3 protein. This repertoire shows some 600,000 distinct CDR3 sequences, roughly an eighth found once; its top ten account for about 15%. Germline CDR1 LGHDT, CDR2 YNNKEL (reference sequence). V lost 4 bases and J lost 6, with 10 bases in between. The CDR3 has 12 residues. The rearrangement joins TRBV3-1 to TRBJ2-7, with D tentatively TRBD2 (5 bases). This material consisted of PBMCs, taken on the day of the yellow fever booster vaccination. The sequence came from a young man who received the YFV17D yellow fever vaccine. CDR3 in amino acids: CASSPSEGEQYF. CDR3 in DNA: TGTGCCAGCAGCCCTTCCGAGGGCGAGCAGTACTTC.